This T cell receptor beta chain was captured by sequencing in a study of EBV T-cell therapy then PD-1 blockade in nasopharyngeal carcinoma. J gave up 5 bases and V 4 bases, and 5 bases lay outside the gene matches. Germline lookup yields CDR1 SGHNT and CDR2 YENEEA. The CDR3 runs 15 residues. Comment on this clone: Its target is unknown.

Treatment here: AdE1-LMPpoly-expanded autologous EBV-specific T-cell therapy followed by anti-PD-1 nivolumab. This table comes from immunoSEQ multiplex PCR, and its TCRdb copy is limited to in-frame clones, with some not included. The table lists approximately 15,000 clones, roughly 84% of them singletons. This chain joins TRBV11-3 and TRBJ2-1, with 10 bases aligning to TRBD1. This clonotype was sampled from a man aged 40-49 years with nasopharyngeal carcinoma. The specimen comprised CD8+ T cells from blood, sampled at approximately day 100 from a patient whose treatment included autologous EBV-specific T cells and nivolumab. The CDR3, as DNA: TGTGCCAGCAGCTCGAGGGGGACAGGGGACAATGAGCAGTTCTTC. It codes for CASSSRGTGDNEQFF.